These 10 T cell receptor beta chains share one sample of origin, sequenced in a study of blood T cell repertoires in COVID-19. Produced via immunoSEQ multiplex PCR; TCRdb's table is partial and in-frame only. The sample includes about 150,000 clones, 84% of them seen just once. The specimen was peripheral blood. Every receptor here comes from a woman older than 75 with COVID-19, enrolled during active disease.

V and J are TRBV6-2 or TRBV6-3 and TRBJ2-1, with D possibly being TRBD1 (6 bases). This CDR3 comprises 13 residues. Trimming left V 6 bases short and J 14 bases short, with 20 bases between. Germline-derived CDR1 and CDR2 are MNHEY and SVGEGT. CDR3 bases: TGTGCCAGCAGCCCGTATGTTGGGCAGGGGAAGTTCTTC. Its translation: CASSPYVGQGKFF.

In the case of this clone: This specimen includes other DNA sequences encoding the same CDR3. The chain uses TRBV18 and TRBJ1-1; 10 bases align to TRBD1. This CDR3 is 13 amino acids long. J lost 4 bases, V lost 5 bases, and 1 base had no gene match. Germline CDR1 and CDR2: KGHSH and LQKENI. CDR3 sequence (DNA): TGTGCCAGCTCAGGACAGGGGGGCACTGAAGCTTTCTTT. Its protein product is CASSGQGGTEAFF. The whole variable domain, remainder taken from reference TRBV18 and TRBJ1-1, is NAGVMQNPRHLVRRRGQEARLRCSPMKGHSHVYWYRQLPEEGLKFMVYLQKENIIDESGMPKERFSAEFPKEGPSILRIQQVVRGDSAAYFCASSGQGGTEAFFGQGTRLTVV.

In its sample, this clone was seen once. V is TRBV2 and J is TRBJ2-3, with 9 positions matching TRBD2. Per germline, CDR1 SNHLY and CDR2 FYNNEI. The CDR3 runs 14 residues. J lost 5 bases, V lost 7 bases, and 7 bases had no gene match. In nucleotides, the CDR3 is TGTGCCAGCACCGGGACTAGCCGAATAGATACGCAGTATTTT. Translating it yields CASTGTSRIDTQYF.

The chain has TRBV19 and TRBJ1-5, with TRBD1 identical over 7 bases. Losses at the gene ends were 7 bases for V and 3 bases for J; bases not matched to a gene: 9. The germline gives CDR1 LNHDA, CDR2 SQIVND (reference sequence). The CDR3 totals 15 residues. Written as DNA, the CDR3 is TGTGCCAGTACCTACAGGGGAAACCTCAATCAGCCCCAGCATTTT. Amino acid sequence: CASTYRGNLNQPQHF.

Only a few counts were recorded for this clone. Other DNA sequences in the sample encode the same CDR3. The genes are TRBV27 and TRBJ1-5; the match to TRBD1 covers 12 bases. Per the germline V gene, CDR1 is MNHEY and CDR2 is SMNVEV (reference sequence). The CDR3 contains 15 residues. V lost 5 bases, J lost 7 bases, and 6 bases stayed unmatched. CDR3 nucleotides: TGTGCCAGCAGTCCAGGGACAGGGGGCGGGCAGCCCCAGCATTTT. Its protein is CASSPGTGGGQPQHF.

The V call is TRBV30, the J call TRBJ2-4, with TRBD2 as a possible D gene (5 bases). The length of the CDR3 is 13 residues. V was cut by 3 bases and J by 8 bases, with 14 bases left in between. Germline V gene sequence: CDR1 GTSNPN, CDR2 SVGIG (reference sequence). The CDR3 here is CAWRNGNIDIQYF. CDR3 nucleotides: TGTGCCTGGAGGAACGGGAATATAGACATTCAGTACTTC.

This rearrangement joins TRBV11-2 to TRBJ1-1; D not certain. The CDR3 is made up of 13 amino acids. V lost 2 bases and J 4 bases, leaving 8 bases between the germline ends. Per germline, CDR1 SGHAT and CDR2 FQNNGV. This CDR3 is CASSLRAGTEAFF. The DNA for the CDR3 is TGTGCCAGCAGCTTAAGAGCAGGCACTGAAGCTTTCTTT. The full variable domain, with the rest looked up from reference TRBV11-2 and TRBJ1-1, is EAGVAQSPRYKIIEKRQSVAFWCNPISGHATLYWYQQILGQGPKLLIQFQNNGVVDDSQLPKDRFSAERLKGVDSTLKIQPAKLEDSAVYLCASSLRAGTEAFFGQGTRLTVV.

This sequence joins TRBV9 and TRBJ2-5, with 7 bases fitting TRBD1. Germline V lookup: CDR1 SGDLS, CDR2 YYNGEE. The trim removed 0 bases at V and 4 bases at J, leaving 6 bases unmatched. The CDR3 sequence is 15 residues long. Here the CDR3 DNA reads TGTGCCAGCAGCGTAGACAGGGGTTTAGGAGAGACCCAGTACTTC. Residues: CASSVDRGLGETQYF.

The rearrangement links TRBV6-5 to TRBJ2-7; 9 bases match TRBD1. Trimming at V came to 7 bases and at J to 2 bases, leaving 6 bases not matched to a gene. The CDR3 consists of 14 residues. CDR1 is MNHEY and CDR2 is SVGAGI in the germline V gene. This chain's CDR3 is CASNKDRGPYEQYF. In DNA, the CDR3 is TGTGCCAGCAATAAGGACAGGGGCCCCTACGAGCAGTACTTC.

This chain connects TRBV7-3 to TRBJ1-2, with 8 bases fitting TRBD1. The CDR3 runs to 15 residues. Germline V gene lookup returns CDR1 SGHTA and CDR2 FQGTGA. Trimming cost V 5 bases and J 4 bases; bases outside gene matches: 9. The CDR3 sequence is CASSESRGLGYGYTF. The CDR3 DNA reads TGTGCCAGCAGCGAATCCAGGGGGCTGGGCTATGGCTACACCTTC. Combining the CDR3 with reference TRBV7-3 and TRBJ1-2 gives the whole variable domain GAGVSQTPSNKVTEKGKYVELRCDPISGHTALYWYRQSLGQGPEFLIYFQGTGAADDSGLPNDRFFAVRPEGSVSTLKIQRTERGDSAVYLCASSESRGLGYGYTFGSGTRLTVV.